The entry below describes one T cell receptor beta chain. This CDR3 has 12 amino acids. V was cut by 6 bases and J by 0 bases, with 5 bases left in between. The germline V gene has CDR1 LNHDA and CDR2 SQIVND (reference sequence). The data are from a study of blood T cell repertoires in COVID-19. Study in general: COVID-19 samples from acute and convalescent phases originated in the United States, Italy and Spain. Sources were T cells, B-cell-depleted T cells, or PBMCs; the material itself was cDNA or gDNA.

In the authors' methods: From reference gene primer amplification, estimates of nucleated cell counts were derived. Repertoires were generated with immunoSEQ multiplex PCR, while TCRdb's copy carries only in-frame clones and drops some. V, J and clone size are taken as reported in that table, and D and trimming were inferred from the DNA itself. The sample consists of 100,000 to 150,000 clones, more than 70% of them appearing once. This receptor was identified in a human donor in a cohort sampled during active COVID-19. This chain joins TRBV19 and TRBJ1-1, with D possibly TRBD1 on 5 matching bases. Sequenced material: peripheral blood. The CDR3 sequence is CASRDMNTEAFF. CDR3 sequence (DNA): TGTGCCAGTAGGGACATGAACACTGAAGCTTTCTTT.